The clone carrying this T cell receptor (beta chain) appeared many times. The antigen is unknown. This CDR3 region has 14 residues. Germline-derived CDR1 and CDR2 are SGHTA and FQGNSA. With 6 bases removed from V and 2 bases from J, the gap between germline ends came to 13 bases. TCRdb reprocessed the 5' RACE reads with MiXCR, giving one entry per CDR3 protein. This table holds approximately 270,000 distinct CDR3 sequences, 15% to 20% found once. This entry is derived from a study of T-cell memory formation after mild COVID-19. Study-level results: Pre-infection memory already had some responding clones, implying cross-reactive memory joined.

What was sequenced was PBMCs or a T cell subset sorted from them (not recorded which). The chain couples TRBV7-2 to TRBJ1-2; tentative D call: TRBD1 (6 bases). This clonotype was sampled from a man aged 18 to 30 who had mild COVID-19 (a few samples of this study predate the infection). Cell type and time point are not known. For the CDR3, the DNA is TGTGCCAGCAGTACCCCGGGACAAAACTATGGCTACACCTTC. Its protein is CASSTPGQNYGYTF.